The TCR beta chain described here comes from a study of shared clonotypes between healthy human individuals. As for the study in general: Each donor contributed plates that comprised three CD4 naive, three CD4 memory, two CD8 naive and one CD8 memory.

General study points: Compared with clonotypes that all four donors shared, non-shared clonotypes had lower generation probabilities. Even with large depth, rarefaction showed that sorted-subset sequencing was incomplete.

CDR1 LNHDA and CDR2 SQIVND come from the germline V gene (reference sequence). V dropped 3 bases and J dropped 0 bases, with 18 bases sitting between them. CDR3 size: 18 residues. As for this clone: No antigen is known for it.

Method: immunoSEQ multiplex PCR; TCRdb's copy keeps in-frame clones and lacks some. The sample carries about 520,000 clones, approximately 95% recorded once. Sequenced: naive CD4+ T cells sorted from blood. The subset denotes: CD45RA+ positively selected. The rearrangement joins TRBV19 to TRBJ2-1; D ambiguous. The sequence came from a woman aged 25 to 39 in good health. The CDR3 here is CASSMGYGGRSSYNEQFF. The CDR3 DNA is TGTGCCAGTAGTATGGGATATGGTGGTCGTAGCTCCTACAATGAGCAGTTCTTC.